This T cell receptor (beta chain) was documented in a study of T-cell reconstitution after alpha-beta-depleted transplantation in children. Study-level results: Recipient T cells and thymic progenitors that survived were the source of the high TCRbeta diversity seen at day 60 in some patients. One year after transplant, T-cell counts and diversity came mostly from newly produced T cells. Approximately two months post-transplant, alpha-beta T cells reportedly originated from several hundred expanded graft clones.

Germline values: CDR1 SGHDT, CDR2 YYEEEE. The CDR3 runs to 14 residues. Losses at the gene ends were 3 bases for V and 2 bases for J; bases not matched to a gene: 1. As concerns this clonotype: No antigen is known for it.

Using unique molecular identifiers, the investigators prepared the TCRbeta library. TCRdb fed the PCR reads into MiXCR, producing one record per CDR3 protein. The data contain fewer than 350,000 distinct CDR3 sequences, 6.5% to 9% of them singletons. The source is a female patient under 10 years old who had a stem cell transplant for Fanconi anemia, so the T cells may come from the graft donor. The sample consisted of peripheral blood, taken 360 days after TCRalphabeta/CD19-depleted stem cell transplant. The V call is TRBV5-6, the J call TRBJ2-7, with 11 positions matching TRBD1. The DNA for the CDR3 is TGTGCCAGCAGCTGGGACAGGGGGACCTACGAGCAGTACTTC. As protein: CASSWDRGTYEQYF.